This T cell receptor (beta chain) is from a study of shared clonotypes between healthy human individuals. Libraries were prepared by immunoSEQ multiplex PCR; TCRdb keeps only in-frame clonotypes and omits some of them. This table holds roughly 1,500,000 clones, approximately 98% found once. The CDR3 runs to 11 residues. The V gene's germline CDR1 is SQVTM and CDR2 ANQGSEA. The V and J ends lost 5 bases and 6 bases respectively, with 11 bases between them. The gene calls are TRBV29-1 and TRBJ2-7; the D gene could be TRBD1 or TRBD2 (5 bases each). Sequencing was performed on naive CD4+ T cells sorted from blood. Subset denoted: CD45RA+ positively selected. This clonotype was sampled from a young man in good health. CDR3 residues: CSVFRGPEQYF. For the CDR3, the DNA is TGCAGCGTTTTTCGGGGACCCGAGCAGTACTTC.